Here is one TCR beta chain with its context. This sample is part of a study of blood T cell repertoires in COVID-19. Study summary: The analysed material was cDNA or gDNA that came from T cells, B-cell-depleted T cells, or PBMCs.

The germline CDR1 and CDR2 sequences are LNHDA and SQIVND (reference sequence). The CDR3 runs 15 residues. The germline V and J ends were trimmed by 4 bases and 2 bases, with 11 bases remaining between them. Clones were read by immunoSEQ multiplex PCR, and TCRdb kept only the in-frame ones, dropping some. The sample lists 80,000 to 95,000 clones; about 84% were seen once. Material: peripheral blood. V and J are TRBV19 and TRBJ2-2; D is undetermined. The TCR originated in a woman in her seventies with acute or convalescent COVID-19. The CDR3 protein is CASSRARINTGELFF. Here the CDR3 DNA reads TGTGCCAGTAGTAGAGCCAGGATCAACACCGGGGAGCTGTTTTTT.